A selection of T cell receptor beta chains follows, all from one sample in a study of T cell repertoires in ileal Crohn's disease. This table comes from immunoSEQ multiplex PCR, and its TCRdb copy is limited to in-frame clones, with some not included. There are approximately 5,700 clones in the sample; 70% to 80% occur only once, and roughly 40% lies in the top ten. Sequenced input: ileal tissue. These receptors were taken from an adult with Crohn's disease. Both conserved end residues are part of each CDR3. The D gene is left open where the match is weak. Clone size appears in some rows only: once, few, many, or a class for an expanded clone.

cdr3_aa: CASSQGLGREQYF; cdr3_nt: TGTGCCAGCAGCCAAGGTCTAGGTCGGGAGCAGTACTTC; d_call: .; clone_size: few; v_call: TRBV14; j_call: TRBJ2-7
cdr3_aa: CAISESAIYNEQFF; cdr3_nt: TGTGCCATCAGTGAGTCAGCGATCTACAATGAGCAGTTCTTC; d_call: .; clone_size: .; v_call: TRBV10-3; j_call: TRBJ2-1
cdr3_aa: CASSQARLAGGIQETQYF; cdr3_nt: TGTGCCAGCAGCCAAGCAAGACTAGCGGGGGGTATCCAAGAGACCCAGTACTTC; d_call: TRBD2; clone_size: .; v_call: TRBV14; j_call: TRBJ2-5
cdr3_aa: CASSLDRDGYTF; cdr3_nt: TGTGCCAGCAGCTTGGACAGGGATGGCTACACCTTC; d_call: TRBD1; clone_size: .; v_call: TRBV7-9; j_call: TRBJ1-2
cdr3_aa: CASSENGGFNEQFF; cdr3_nt: TGTGCCAGCAGTGAGAACGGGGGCTTCAATGAGCAGTTCTTC; d_call: .; clone_size: .; v_call: TRBV2; j_call: TRBJ2-1
cdr3_aa: CASSYRTGSGYTF; cdr3_nt: TGTGCCAGCAGTTACCGCACAGGTTCGGGCTACACCTTC; d_call: .; clone_size: .; v_call: TRBV6-5; j_call: TRBJ1-2
cdr3_aa: CAISEPTAAYNEQFF; cdr3_nt: TGTGCCATCAGTGAGCCGACCGCTGCCTACAATGAGCAGTTCTTC; d_call: .; clone_size: .; v_call: TRBV10-3; j_call: TRBJ2-1
cdr3_aa: CASSGKGQANTEAFF; cdr3_nt: TGTGCCAGCAGTGGAAAGGGACAGGCGAACACTGAAGCTTTCTTT; d_call: TRBD1; clone_size: .; v_call: TRBV28; j_call: TRBJ1-1
cdr3_aa: CASSTRNNEQFF; cdr3_nt: TGTGCCAGCAGCACCAGGAACAATGAGCAGTTCTTC; d_call: .; clone_size: .; v_call: TRBV11-3; j_call: TRBJ2-1
cdr3_aa: CSVEEGLRQTQYF; cdr3_nt: TGCAGCGTTGAAGAGGGGCTAAGACAGACCCAGTACTTC; d_call: .; clone_size: .; v_call: TRBV29-1; j_call: TRBJ2-5